This T cell receptor beta chain was identified during a study of siplizumab effects on memory and regulatory T cells. Assays captured roughly 110,000 TCR templates per sample. Assay used: immunoSEQ multiplex PCR; TCRdb lists only in-frame clones, some missing. This table holds about 99,000 clones, more than 85% found once. About this clone: Its antigen remains unidentified.

General study results and limits: Both greater diversity than memory cells and a major contribution to the alloresponse seemed to characterize naive T cells. Unstimulated subsets contained matches for only a minor fraction of alloreactive clones.

Trimming removed 1 base at V and 8 bases at J, with 11 bases between. Germline CDR1 and CDR2: MNHEY and SVGAGI. CDR3 size: 14 residues. The gene calls are TRBV6-5 and TRBJ1-4; D might be TRBD1 (5 bases). This receptor was obtained from a human donor in good health. The sequenced sample consisted of Tregs sorted from blood. In nucleotides, the CDR3 is TGTGCCAGCAGTTACTTGGGGGTGGAGGAAAAACTGTTTTTT. Translation gives CASSYLGVEEKLFF.